This T cell receptor beta chain was identified in a study of memory CD4+ T cells and cytomegalovirus serostatus. For the study at large: Donors were healthy Belgian adults, several CMV seropositive and fewer than 30 seronegative. Study findings and constraints: Suggested: most of the CMV-linked TCR signature lies in CD4+ memory cells.

This clone was picked up a small number of times. Its specificity is not known. The ends were cut back, 0 bases at V and 2 bases at J, with 8 bases in the middle. CDR1 is LGHNA and CDR2 is YSLEER in the germline V gene. This CDR3 region has 15 residues. Single viable CD3+CD4+CD8-CD45RO+ cells were sorted as the memory CD4+ T cells. Repertoires were generated with immunoSEQ multiplex PCR, while TCRdb's copy carries only in-frame clones and drops some. The sample has tens of thousands of clones, about 74% seen once. The V and J genes are TRBV4-3 and TRBJ1-5; possible D gene TRBD1, 6 bases. The receptor's source is an adult in good health and CMV-seropositive. Sequenced material: memory CD4+ T cells from blood. Here the CDR3 reads CASSQEGAGNQPQHF. The CDR3 nucleotides read TGCGCCAGCAGCCAAGAGGGGGCTGGCAATCAGCCCCAGCATTTT.